The rows below give T cell receptor beta chains drawn from one sample of a study of blood T cell repertoires in COVID-19. The table came from immunoSEQ multiplex PCR; TCRdb's copy has only in-frame clones and leaves some out. The table lists about 150,000 clones, around 82% of them singletons. The specimen sequenced was peripheral blood. The receptors stem from a man aged 65 to 79 with active or convalescent COVID-19. Each CDR3 is given without its conserved first and last residue.

v_call	j_call	cdr3_aa
TRBV12-3/TRBV12-4	TRBJ2-2	ASSFRGSGELF
TRBV30	TRBJ1-5	AWSGPRTAVNQPQH
TRBV18	TRBJ1-1	ASSPGTPHEAF
TRBV24-1	TRBJ2-1	ATSDPQTSGSSQF
TRBV7-9	TRBJ1-2	ASSLRTGGAFYGYT
TRBV2	TRBJ1-2	ASQGQASDYGYT
TRBV5-1	TRBJ2-7	ASSLGGPHHNEQY
TRBV7-6	TRBJ2-5	ASSLNFQETQY
TRBV11-2	TRBJ1-2	ASSPSGVGVGYT
TRBV15	TRBJ1-6	ATSRGTGGSPLH
TRBV5-1	TRBJ2-7	ASSQPGTGAYEQY
TRBV29-1	TRBJ2-7	SGGTHFYEQY
TRBV7-6	TRBJ1-1	ASSFGSGANTEAF
TRBV27	TRBJ1-1	ASKSGTTEAF
TRBV7-2	TRBJ1-2	ASSLSRGLGGYT
TRBV7-2	TRBJ2-2	ARAGLAGPLSGELF
TRBV5-8	TRBJ1-4	ASSWRRSEKLF
TRBV27	TRBJ1-1	ASSLVADTEAF
TRBV6-2/TRBV6-3	TRBJ1-2	ASSNQNRIKIYGYT
TRBV6-5	TRBJ2-2	ASSYWAGHTGELF
TRBV6-1	TRBJ2-3	ASSENWDRGAQY
TRBV7-9	TRBJ2-7	ASSPGTPDEQY
TRBV6-5	TRBJ2-1	ASRGLAGLEQF
TRBV24-1	TRBJ2-7	ATSDPSGSPYEQY
TRBV5-8	TRBJ2-5	ASSPLTGGRETQY
TRBV9	TRBJ1-4	ASSVGPARGLTNEKLF
TRBV7-2	TRBJ2-1	ASSLVEGASYNEQF